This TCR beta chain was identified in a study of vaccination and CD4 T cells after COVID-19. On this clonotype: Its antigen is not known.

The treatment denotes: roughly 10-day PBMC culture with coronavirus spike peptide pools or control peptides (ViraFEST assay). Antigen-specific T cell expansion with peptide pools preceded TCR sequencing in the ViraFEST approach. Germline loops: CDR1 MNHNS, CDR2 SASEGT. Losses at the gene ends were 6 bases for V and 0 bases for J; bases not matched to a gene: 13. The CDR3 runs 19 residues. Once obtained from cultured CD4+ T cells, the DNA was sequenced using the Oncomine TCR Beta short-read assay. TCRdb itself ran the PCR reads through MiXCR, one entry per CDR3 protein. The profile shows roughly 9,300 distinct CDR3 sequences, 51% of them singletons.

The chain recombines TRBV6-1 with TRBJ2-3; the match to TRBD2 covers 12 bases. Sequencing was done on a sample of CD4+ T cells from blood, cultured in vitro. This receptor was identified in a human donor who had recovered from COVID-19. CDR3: CASRKMTSGRGASTDTQYF. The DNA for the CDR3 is TGTGCCAGCAGAAAGATGACTAGCGGGAGAGGGGCCAGCACAGATACGCAGTATTTT.